Listed below are T cell receptor beta chains from one sample, sequenced in a study of T cell changes during pregnancy in multiple sclerosis. Profiling relied on immunoSEQ multiplex PCR, and the TCRdb table lists in-frame clones only, not all of them. Found here are 70,000 or so clones, approximately 91% of them singletons; the top ten hold 0.29%. Sequenced here: CD4+ T cells from peripheral blood mononuclear cells, sampled after pregnancy. The source of these receptors is a female donor with multiple sclerosis, enrolled in a pregnancy study. Both conserved end residues are part of each CDR3. The D gene is left open where the match is weak. The size field is filled for only some rows; it gives once, few, many or a size class.

size: .
V: TRBV5-4
J: TRBJ1-3
D: TRBD1
CDR3: CASSPDRAGNTIYF
DNA: TGTGCCAGCAGCCCCGACAGGGCTGGAAACACCATATATTTT

size: .
V: TRBV5-6
J: TRBJ2-2
D: TRBD2
CDR3: CASSSTSGLYEWELFF
DNA: TGTGCCAGCAGCTCGACTAGCGGGCTTTATGAGTGGGAGCTGTTTTTT

size: once
V: TRBV27
J: TRBJ2-1
D: .
CDR3: CASSFIRPGGKYNEQFF
DNA: TGTGCCAGCAGTTTTATCCGGCCGGGCGGGAAGTACAATGAGCAGTTCTTC

size: .
V: TRBV18
J: TRBJ2-1
D: TRBD1
CDR3: CASSSTGTGKLNEQFF
DNA: TGTGCCAGCTCATCTACCGGGACAGGGAAGTTGAATGAGCAGTTCTTC

size: .
V: TRBV6-1
J: TRBJ1-5
D: TRBD1
CDR3: CASSADRTVRGNQPQHF
DNA: TGTGCCAGCAGTGCGGACAGGACTGTTAGGGGCAATCAGCCCCAGCATTTT

size: once
V: TRBV30
J: TRBJ2-1
D: .
CDR3: CAWSDSYNEQFF
DNA: TGTGCCTGGAGTGACAGCTACAATGAGCAGTTCTTC

size: .
V: TRBV5-1
J: TRBJ2-5
D: TRBD2
CDR3: CASSPGGSFQETQYF
DNA: TGCGCCAGCAGCCCCGGGGGGTCTTTTCAAGAGACCCAGTACTTC

size: .
V: TRBV5-1
J: TRBJ2-5
D: TRBD2
CDR3: CASSLEVAGGSETQYF
DNA: TGCGCCAGCAGCTTGGAGGTAGCGGGGGGGTCAGAGACCCAGTACTTC

size: .
V: TRBV11-3
J: TRBJ2-3
D: .
CDR3: CASSHTVSGSTDTQYF
DNA: TGTGCCAGCAGCCATACGGTTAGCGGATCGACAGATACGCAGTATTTT

size: .
V: TRBV9
J: TRBJ2-1
D: TRBD1
CDR3: CASSVEDRGEGEQFF
DNA: TGTGCCAGCAGCGTAGAGGACAGGGGAGAAGGTGAGCAGTTCTTC

size: .
V: TRBV28
J: TRBJ2-7
D: TRBD1
CDR3: CASTPFGTGGYEQYF
DNA: TGTGCCAGCACGCCTTTCGGGACAGGTGGGTACGAGCAGTACTTC

size: .
V: TRBV28
J: TRBJ1-1
D: .
CDR3: CASSRGGEGTEAFF
DNA: TGTGCCAGCAGTCGGGGGGGGGAGGGCACTGAAGCTTTCTTT

size: .
V: TRBV6-6
J: TRBJ2-1
D: .
CDR3: CASSYSSGDRGNEQFF
DNA: TGTGCCAGCAGTTACTCTAGCGGAGACCGAGGGAATGAGCAGTTCTTC

size: .
V: TRBV11-3
J: TRBJ2-5
D: TRBD1
CDR3: CASSPGTEETQYF
DNA: TGTGCCAGCAGCCCAGGGACAGAAGAGACCCAGTACTTC

size: .
V: TRBV9
J: TRBJ2-7
D: .
CDR3: CASSASGTIYEQYF
DNA: TGTGCCAGCAGCGCCAGCGGGACAATCTACGAGCAGTACTTC

size: .
V: TRBV5-4
J: TRBJ2-7
D: .
CDR3: CASSLGFGSPTYEQYF
DNA: TGTGCCAGCAGCTTGGGGTTTGGCAGTCCCACCTACGAGCAGTACTTC

size: .
V: TRBV2
J: TRBJ1-6
D: .
CDR3: CASSPEEVSYNSPLHF
DNA: TGTGCCAGCAGCCCGGAAGAGGTCTCCTATAATTCACCCCTCCACTTT

size: once
V: TRBV7-9
J: TRBJ1-1
D: TRBD1
CDR3: CASSRNPGQGNTEAFF
DNA: TGTGCCAGCAGCCGAAATCCTGGACAGGGGAACACTGAAGCTTTCTTT

size: .
V: TRBV25-1
J: TRBJ1-2
D: TRBD1
CDR3: CASSPGDRANYGYTF
DNA: TGTGCCAGCAGTCCCGGGGACAGGGCTAACTATGGCTACACCTTC

size: .
V: TRBV6-5
J: TRBJ1-5
D: .
CDR3: CASSYTTTQPQHF
DNA: TGTGCCAGCAGTTACACCACAACTCAGCCCCAGCATTTT

size: once
V: TRBV19
J: TRBJ1-1
D: .
CDR3: CATSDRGNTEAFF
DNA: TGTGCCACTTCAGATCGGGGGAACACTGAAGCTTTCTTT

size: .
V: TRBV28
J: TRBJ1-5
D: TRBD1
CDR3: CASRYDRGRNNQPQHF
DNA: TGTGCCAGCAGATACGACAGGGGGCGTAACAATCAGCCCCAGCATTTT

size: .
V: TRBV11-1
J: TRBJ2-3
D: TRBD1
CDR3: CASSLATGGTDTQYF
DNA: TGTGCCAGCAGCTTAGCGACAGGGGGCACAGATACGCAGTATTTT

size: .
V: TRBV27
J: TRBJ1-1
D: .
CDR3: CASSLIALGGHTPGTEAFF
DNA: TGTGCCAGCAGTTTAATCGCCTTAGGGGGTCACACCCCGGGCACTGAAGCTTTCTTT

size: .
V: TRBV4-2
J: TRBJ1-2
D: .
CDR3: CASSSNSGSGYTF
DNA: TGTGCCAGCAGCTCCAACTCAGGGTCAGGCTACACCTTC

size: .
V: TRBV27
J: TRBJ1-1
D: .
CDR3: CASSLYQGNTEAFF
DNA: TGTGCCAGCAGTTTATACCAGGGTAACACTGAAGCTTTCTTT

size: .
V: TRBV4-1
J: TRBJ2-1
D: .
CDR3: CASSQAGSSSYNEQFF
DNA: TGCGCCAGCAGCCAAGCCGGGTCCTCCTCCTACAATGAGCAGTTCTTC

size: .
V: TRBV19
J: TRBJ1-1
D: .
CDR3: CASSIGVRTEAFF
DNA: TGTGCCAGTAGTATAGGGGTGCGGACTGAAGCTTTCTTT

size: .
V: TRBV7-8
J: TRBJ1-4
D: TRBD1
CDR3: CASSSTGVVEKLFF
DNA: TGTGCCAGCAGCTCTACAGGGGTCGTCGAAAAACTGTTTTTT

size: .
V: TRBV5-6
J: TRBJ1-1
D: .
CDR3: CASSLAGGEAFF
DNA: TGTGCCAGCAGCTTGGCCGGGGGAGAAGCTTTCTTT

size: many
V: TRBV9
J: TRBJ1-3
D: TRBD1
CDR3: CASSVEGDSHSGNTIYF
DNA: TGTGCCAGCAGCGTAGAAGGGGACAGCCACTCTGGAAACACCATATATTTT

size: .
V: TRBV28
J: TRBJ2-7
D: .
CDR3: CASMRGGFYEQYF
DNA: TGTGCCAGCATGAGGGGGGGGTTCTACGAGCAGTACTTC

size: .
V: TRBV5-1
J: TRBJ1-6
D: .
CDR3: CASSLEGHRRIGSPLHF
DNA: TGCGCCAGCAGCTTGGAGGGTCATCGGAGGATAGGATCACCCCTCCACTTT

size: few
V: TRBV6-5
J: TRBJ2-3
D: TRBD2
CDR3: CASRTSGRTDTQYF
DNA: TGTGCCAGCAGAACTAGCGGGAGAACAGATACGCAGTATTTT

size: few
V: TRBV25-1
J: TRBJ2-3
D: .
CDR3: CASSGTEHTGGDTQYF
DNA: TGTGCCAGCAGTGGGACAGAGCATACAGGTGGAGATACGCAGTATTTT

size: .
V: TRBV10-3
J: TRBJ2-3
D: .
CDR3: CAISGGQGAQYF
DNA: TGTGCCATCAGTGGGGGGCAGGGAGCCCAGTATTTT

size: .
V: TRBV13
J: TRBJ2-2
D: TRBD2
CDR3: CASSQAGVNTGELFF
DNA: TGTGCCAGCAGCCAAGCGGGAGTTAACACCGGGGAGCTGTTTTTT

size: .
V: TRBV7-9
J: TRBJ1-5
D: TRBD1
CDR3: CASSPGQGRNQPQHF
DNA: TGTGCCAGCAGCCCCGGACAGGGGAGGAATCAGCCCCAGCATTTT

size: .
V: TRBV28
J: TRBJ1-2
D: .
CDR3: CASSPYTQGFGYGYTF
DNA: TGTGCCAGCAGTCCCTATACCCAGGGGTTTGGCTATGGCTACACCTTC

size: .
V: TRBV7-2
J: TRBJ2-3
D: TRBD2
CDR3: CASSPQARGAPDTQYF
DNA: TGTGCCAGCAGCCCCCAGGCGCGGGGGGCCCCAGATACGCAGTATTTT

size: .
V: TRBV5-6
J: TRBJ1-2
D: .
CDR3: CASSPGRPLGYGYTF
DNA: TGTGCCAGCAGCCCTGGGAGGCCCCTTGGCTATGGCTACACCTTC

size: .
V: TRBV7-9
J: TRBJ1-2
D: TRBD1
CDR3: CASSFTGTDGYTF
DNA: TGTGCCAGCAGTTTTACCGGGACAGATGGCTACACCTTC

size: .
V: TRBV25-1
J: TRBJ2-1
D: TRBD2
CDR3: CASSELAGATYNEQFF
DNA: TGTGCCAGCAGTGAATTAGCGGGGGCTACTTACAATGAGCAGTTCTTC

size: .
V: TRBV6-1
J: TRBJ1-3
D: TRBD1
CDR3: CASSVQGASSGNTIYF
DNA: TGTGCCAGCAGTGTCCAGGGGGCAAGCTCTGGAAACACCATATATTTT

size: .
V: TRBV18
J: TRBJ2-7
D: TRBD1
CDR3: CASSTGTGGHYEQYF
DNA: TGTGCCAGCTCTACCGGGACAGGGGGCCACTACGAGCAGTACTTC

size: few
V: TRBV6-1
J: TRBJ2-7
D: TRBD1
CDR3: CASSSGRTGGQDF
DNA: TGTGCCAGCAGTTCGGGGAGGACAGGGGGACAAGACTTC

size: .
V: TRBV6-5
J: TRBJ2-5
D: .
CDR3: CASTRGETQYF
DNA: TGTGCCAGCACCCGCGGGGAGACCCAGTACTTC

size: .
V: TRBV10-3
J: TRBJ1-3
D: .
CDR3: CAISVQGDTIYF
DNA: TGTGCCATCAGTGTACAGGGTGACACCATATATTTT